Within the sample, the clone carrying this T cell receptor beta chain is hyperexpanded. Its antigen is currently unknown. This sample was taken from a study of early T cells in non-severe SARS-CoV-2 infection. As part of library construction, unique molecular identifiers were attached to individual cDNA molecules. TCRdb reprocessed the 5' RACE reads via MiXCR and lists one record per CDR3 protein. This table has tens of thousands of distinct CDR3 sequences, 4.7% appearing once. Study conclusions and caveats: Anti-spike CD8 specificities were favored by VDJdb matching, whose results missed private and CD4 specificities.

The receptor was isolated from an adult who was a healthcare worker with PCR-confirmed SARS-CoV-2 infection or an uninfected control (not recorded which). Sample: whole blood.

Written as DNA, the CDR3 is TGTGCCAGCAGCTCGCTAGCGGGCGCCGCCGAAGATACGCAGTATTTT. Amino acid sequence: CASSSLAGAAEDTQYF. The J gene is TRBJ2-3, the V gene TRBV9; 8 nucleotides agree with TRBD2. This CDR3 comprises 16 residues. J was trimmed by 5 bases and V by 4 bases; bases with no gene match: 12. CDR1 is SGDLS, CDR2 YYNGEE, per germline.